This paragraph covers one TCR beta chain sequence. The data derive from a study of T-cell memory formation after mild COVID-19. TCRdb re-analysed the 5' RACE reads in MiXCR, keeping a single row per CDR3 protein. The sample consists of hundreds of thousands of distinct CDR3 sequences, less than 20% of them appearing once. The germline CDR1 and CDR2 sequences are DFQATT and SNEGSKA (reference sequence). The germline V and J ends were trimmed by 1 base and 9 bases, with 16 bases remaining between them. CDR3 length: 14 amino acids. This receptor was identified in a man between 18 and 29 years old who had mild COVID-19 (a few samples of this study predate the infection). Cell type and time point are not known. The sequenced sample consisted of PBMCs or a T cell subset sorted from them (not recorded which). The chain couples TRBV20-1 to TRBJ2-1; weak D call: TRBD2 (5 bases). The CDR3 nucleotides are TGCAGTGCTAGAGGACCGATTGGCGGGTTTGAGCAGTTCTTC. It translates to CSARGPIGGFEQFF.